Below are 32 T cell receptor beta chains sequenced from a single sample in a study of identical twins. TCRdb passed the 5' RACE reads through MiXCR, listing each CDR3 protein once. This repertoire shows around 500,000 distinct CDR3 sequences, about 14% found once; its top ten account for around 0.57%. The same specimen was also included in a second study, on yellow fever vaccine responses in identical twins.

Sequencing input: CD4+ T cells sorted from blood. Receptors were obtained from a woman under 30 in good health.

This clonotype was recorded only once. This chain links TRBV11-2 with TRBJ1-4, with TRBD1 as a possible D gene (6 bases). V lost 5 bases, J lost 7 bases, and 14 bases lay in between. The CDR3 runs to 14 residues. The germline V gene has CDR1 SGHAT and CDR2 FQNNGV. The CDR3 is CASSPRGAAEKLFF. The CDR3, as DNA: TGTGCCAGCAGCCCCAGGGGCGCAGCTGAAAAACTGTTTTTT.

The rearrangement links TRBV9 to TRBJ2-3; D is uncertain. V lost 0 bases, J lost 1 base, and 12 bases lay in between. The CDR3 spans 16 residues. From germline, CDR1 is SGDLS and CDR2 YYNGEE. The CDR3 sequence is CASSVVNLGGTDTQYF. Here the CDR3 DNA reads TGTGCCAGCAGCGTAGTAAACCTAGGTGGCACAGATACGCAGTATTTT. The whole variable domain, remainder taken from reference TRBV9 and TRBJ2-3, is DSGVTQTPKHLITATGQRVTLRCSPRSGDLSVYWYQQSLDQGLQFLIQYYNGEERAKGNILERFSAQQFPDLHSELNLSSLELGDSALYFCASSVVNLGGTDTQYFGPGTRLTVL.

This chain uses TRBV6-2 or TRBV6-3 with TRBJ2-7; the D call may be TRBD1 or TRBD2 (6 bases each). CDR3 length: 17 residues. Between the trimmed V and J ends, which lost 5 bases and 4 bases, there was a span of 24 bases. The germline gives CDR1 MNHEY, CDR2 SVGEGT. This chain's CDR3 is CASSGRRTVDLGYEQYF. As DNA, the CDR3 is TGTGCCAGCAGTGGGAGGAGGACAGTCGACTTAGGTTACGAGCAGTACTTC.

This clonotype has only a few counts. The V and J genes are TRBV2 and TRBJ2-1; D is ambiguous. Germline CDR1 is SNHLY and CDR2 is FYNNEI. V lost 4 bases and J 0 bases, leaving 7 bases between the germline ends. This CDR3 is built from 14 residues. CDR3 residues: CASSVPASYNEQFF. DNA of the CDR3: TGTGCCAGCAGTGTACCAGCCTCCTACAATGAGCAGTTCTTC.

The gene calls are TRBV18 and TRBJ2-5, with 9 nucleotides matching TRBD1. The CDR3 is 15 amino acids. J was trimmed by 5 bases and V by 4 bases; bases with no gene match: 8. Looked up from germline, CDR1 is KGHSH and CDR2 is LQKENI. Here the CDR3 reads CASSLSGTGFETQYF. CDR3 in DNA: TGTGCCAGCTCACTGTCCGGGACAGGGTTCGAGACCCAGTACTTC. Supplemented by reference TRBV18 and TRBJ2-5, the full variable domain reads NAGVMQNPRHLVRRRGQEARLRCSPMKGHSHVYWYRQLPEEGLKFMVYLQKENIIDESGMPKERFSAEFPKEGPSILRIQQVVRGDSAAYFCASSLSGTGFETQYFGPGTRLLVL.

The chain has TRBV3-1 and TRBJ1-1; tentatively, D is TRBD1 (5 bases). This CDR3 is 13 amino acids long. Trimming stripped 5 bases from V and 1 base from J, with 8 bases between. Germline V CDR1 and CDR2: LGHDT, YNNKEL (reference sequence). The CDR3 DNA follows: TGTGCCAGCAGCGGGGCAGGGAACACTGAAGCTTTCTTT. It is translated as CASSGAGNTEAFF.

This clonotype appeared many times. The V and J genes are TRBV12-3 or TRBV12-4 and TRBJ2-3; no definite D call. With 1 base removed from V and 0 bases from J, the gap between germline ends came to 8 bases. The CDR3 contains 15 residues. CDR3 region: CASSLDGASTDTQYF. Written as DNA, the CDR3 is TGTGCCAGCAGTTTAGATGGTGCTAGCACAGATACGCAGTATTTT.

CDR3 sequence reads: CASSFGTPPWNTGELFF. For the CDR3, the DNA is TGTGCCAGCAGTTTCGGGACCCCCCCTTGGAACACCGGGGAGCTGTTTTTT. This chain uses TRBV6-5 with TRBJ2-2; D is possibly TRBD1 or TRBD2 (5 bases each). The V gene's germline CDR1 is MNHEY and CDR2 SVGAGI. Trimming stripped 4 bases from V and 1 base from J, with 16 bases between. This CDR3 comprises 17 residues.

The V call is TRBV5-1, the J call TRBJ2-5; no firm D call. The CDR3 contains 11 residues. The germline V and J ends were trimmed by 7 bases and 7 bases, with 11 bases remaining between them. The germline gives CDR1 SGHRS, CDR2 YFSETQ. CDR3 sequence: CASGITATQYF. The CDR3 DNA reads as TGCGCCAGCGGGATAACCGCGACCCAGTACTTC.

The chain employs TRBV7-8 and TRBJ2-1, with D possibly TRBD1 on 6 matching bases. This CDR3 region has 17 residues. The V end was cut by 0 bases, the J end by 3 bases, with 15 bases between. From germline, CDR1 is SGHVS and CDR2 FQNEAQ. CDR3: CASSLAAGVAFYNEQFF. In DNA, the CDR3 is TGTGCCAGCAGCTTAGCGGCAGGGGTAGCGTTCTACAATGAGCAGTTCTTC.

The chain couples TRBV5-1 to TRBJ2-7; D tentatively fits TRBD1 or TRBD2 (5 bases each). This CDR3 is 15 amino acids long. The germline gives CDR1 SGHRS, CDR2 YFSETQ. With 0 bases removed from V and 3 bases from J, the gap between germline ends came to 13 bases. In nucleotides, the CDR3 is TGCGCCAGCAGCTTGGCATCGGGACGGGACTACGAGCAGTACTTC. It codes for CASSLASGRDYEQYF.

The chain combines TRBV7-2 with TRBJ1-6, with a tentative D call TRBD1 (5 bases). Germline-derived CDR1 and CDR2 are SGHTA and FQGNSA. Trimming pared 5 bases from V and 10 bases from J, leaving 15 bases between. This CDR3 comprises 14 residues. The DNA for the CDR3 is TGTGCCAGCAGCCCCTCCGGGGGAGGATCACCCCTCCACTTT. It specifies CASSPSGGGSPLHF.

This clonotype was counted a few times. The rearrangement uses TRBV20-1 and TRBJ2-7; no clear D gene. CDR1 DFQATT and CDR2 SNEGSKA come from the germline V gene (reference sequence). V dropped 3 bases and J dropped 2 bases, with 17 bases sitting between them. CDR3 size: 15 residues. The CDR3: CSARSLQTVAYEQYF. The CDR3, as DNA: TGCAGTGCTAGGAGCCTCCAGACGGTCGCCTACGAGCAGTACTTC.

The rearrangement uses TRBV28 and TRBJ2-3; weak D call: TRBD2 (7 bases). Germline assignment: CDR1 MDHEN and CDR2 SYDVKM. CDR3 length equals 15 residues. The V end was cut by 2 bases, the J end by 2 bases, with 11 bases between. CDR3 bases: TGTGCCAGCAGTTTACGGGGGGCCCTCACAGATACGCAGTATTTT. Its translation is CASSLRGALTDTQYF.

The rearrangement joins TRBV19 to TRBJ2-2; 8 nucleotides align to TRBD2. Germline loops: CDR1 LNHDA, CDR2 SQIVND (reference sequence). V was pared by 6 bases and J by 3 bases, with 24 bases of the junction left unmatched. CDR3 length: 21 residues. The CDR3 DNA reads as TGTGCCAGTAGCCCCAGCCCGACTCTGGGACTAGTTCCCCGGTACACCGGGGAGCTGTTTTTT. Protein sequence: CASSPSPTLGLVPRYTGELFF.

This clonotype occurred a few times. The J gene is TRBJ1-2, the V gene TRBV27; 8 nucleotides agree with TRBD1. V lost 6 bases and J lost 1; bases outside the gene matches: 13. The CDR3 runs 17 residues. Germline V lookup: CDR1 MNHEY, CDR2 SMNVEV (reference sequence). CDR3 bases: TGTGCCAGCAGAGTTCTGACAGGGGAGGGCTATAACTATGGCTACACCTTC. Translation: CASRVLTGEGYNYGYTF.

This clonotype came up a few times. The chain is built from TRBV28 and TRBJ2-5; 9 positions agree with TRBD1. Germline-derived CDR1 and CDR2 are MDHEN and SYDVKM. The CDR3 consists of 16 residues. V trimming: 4 bases; J trimming: 5 bases; junction bases outside the gene matches: 11. The CDR3 spells CASSSDEDRGGETQYF. CDR3 DNA sequence: TGTGCCAGCAGTTCCGACGAGGACAGGGGTGGCGAGACCCAGTACTTC.

The genes are TRBV15 and TRBJ2-2; D might be TRBD2 (6 bases). Trimming shortened V by 1 base and J by 4 bases, and 19 bases separated the two germline ends. Germline CDR1 LNHNV, CDR2 YYDKDF (reference sequence). There are 18 residues in the CDR3. In nucleotides, the CDR3 is TGTGCCACCAGCAGAGGCAAACTAGCCCTGAGTGGCACCGGGGAGCTGTTTTTT. Amino acid sequence: CATSRGKLALSGTGELFF. The full variable domain, completed using reference TRBV15 and TRBJ2-2, is DAMVIQNPRYQVTQFGKPVTLSCSQTLNHNVMYWYQQKSSQAPKLLFHYYDKDFNNEADTPDNFQSRRPNTSFCFLDIRSPGLGDTAMYLCATSRGKLALSGTGELFFGEGSRLTVL.

The chain has TRBV5-5 and TRBJ2-3; 9 bases fit TRBD2. Germline V gene data show CDR1 as SGHKS and CDR2 as YYEKEE (reference sequence). This CDR3 spans 14 amino acids. The V segment lost 4 bases and the J segment 5 bases; nucleotides outside the gene matches: 5. CDR3 sequence (DNA): TGTGCCAGCAGCCTCGGGACTAGCCTAGATACGCAGTATTTT. Residues: CASSLGTSLDTQYF.

The V and J genes are TRBV9 and TRBJ2-1, with TRBD2 identical over 9 bases. CDR1 is SGDLS and CDR2 is YYNGEE in the germline V gene. V shed 0 bases, J shed 0 bases, and the junction held 13 bases outside the gene matches. The CDR3 contains 20 residues. CDR3: CASSVDRPSGDYSSYNEQFF. DNA of the CDR3: TGTGCCAGCAGCGTAGATCGTCCTAGCGGGGATTATAGCTCCTACAATGAGCAGTTCTTC.

This clonotype was detected a few times. This chain joins TRBV12-3 or TRBV12-4 and TRBJ1-1; D perhaps matches TRBD1 (6 bases). This CDR3 spans 14 amino acids. Trimming stripped 9 bases from V and 4 bases from J, with 18 bases between. CDR3 coding DNA: TGTGCCAGTGTTAAACAACAGGGCTTCACTGAAGCTTTCTTT. This gives the protein CASVKQQGFTEAFF.

There are a few counts of this clonotype. The V call is TRBV5-1, the J call TRBJ2-3; 8 positions match TRBD2. This CDR3 comprises 16 residues. V dropped 2 bases and J dropped 0; count of bases not matched to a gene: 5. Germline lookup yields CDR1 SGHRS and CDR2 YFSETQ. The chain's CDR3 is CASSFSGTRSTDTQYF. The CDR3 nucleotides read TGCGCCAGCAGCTTCTCCGGGACTAGAAGCACAGATACGCAGTATTTT.

This clonotype has ten or more counts. This sequence joins TRBV12-3 or TRBV12-4 and TRBJ2-5, with a weak D call TRBD2 (6 bases). Trimming took off 2 bases at V and 2 bases at J, with 12 bases between the two ends. The CDR3 sequence is 15 residues long. The CDR3 spells CASSLIGDSQETQYF. The CDR3, as DNA: TGTGCCAGCAGTTTAATCGGGGACTCTCAAGAGACCCAGTACTTC.

V and J are TRBV11-1 and TRBJ2-1; 14 bases are a match to TRBD2. V was clipped by 4 bases and J by 0 bases; unmatched bases: 14. This CDR3 has 21 amino acids. Germline CDR1 and CDR2: SGHAT and FQDESV (reference sequence). CDR3 in DNA: TGTGCCAGCAGCTCAATAAGACTAGCGGGGGGGCCATTGAGCTCCTACAATGAGCAGTTCTTC. Its protein is CASSSIRLAGGPLSSYNEQFF. The entire variable domain, with the rest obtained from reference TRBV11-1 and TRBJ2-1, is as follows: EAEVAQSPRYKITEKSQAVAFWCDPISGHATLYWYRQILGQGPELLVQFQDESVVDDSQLPKDRFSAERLKGVDSTLKIQPAELGDSAMYLCASSSIRLAGGPLSSYNEQFFGPGTRLTVL.

In this sample, this clonotype turned up many times. The rearrangement links TRBV20-1 to TRBJ2-5; a possible D gene is TRBD2 (6 bases). Germline loops: CDR1 DFQATT, CDR2 SNEGSKA (reference sequence). CDR3 length equals 13 residues. V was trimmed by 5 bases and J by 4 bases, leaving 14 bases between them. In DNA form, the CDR3 reads TGCAGTGCTGCCCCGCGGGGTCGAGAGACCCAGTACTTC. As protein: CSAAPRGRETQYF.

The chain joins TRBV6-1 to TRBJ2-2, with 8 bases fitting TRBD2. This CDR3 contains 14 residues. V shed 8 bases, J shed 4 bases, and the junction held 6 bases outside the gene matches. Germline loops: CDR1 MNHNS, CDR2 SASEGT. The CDR3 coding sequence is TGTGCCAGCCGGACGGGGGGGCCCACCGGGGAGCTGTTTTTT. Amino acid sequence: CASRTGGPTGELFF.

CDR3 amino acids: CASRFQETQYF. The CDR3 DNA follows: TGTGCCAGCAGATTCCAAGAGACCCAGTACTTC. V usage is TRBV2 and J usage is TRBJ2-5; D gene ambiguous. This CDR3 is built from 11 residues. Germline lookup yields CDR1 SNHLY and CDR2 FYNNEI. V shed 6 bases and J shed 1 base, with 3 bases lying between them.

There are many counts of this clonotype. This chain joins TRBV7-2 and TRBJ2-2, with D maybe TRBD1 (5 bases). There are 15 residues in the CDR3. Germline loops: CDR1 SGHTA, CDR2 FQGNSA. V lost 4 bases, J lost 7 bases, and 16 bases lay in between. Here the CDR3 DNA reads TGTGCCAGCAGCTCCCGCAGGGTAGAGGACGGGGAGCTGTTTTTT. Translating it yields CASSSRRVEDGELFF.

This clonotype turned up a few times. The chain employs TRBV5-6 and TRBJ2-3, with 8 bases fitting TRBD1. The CDR3 consists of 16 residues. In germline, CDR1 is SGHDT, CDR2 YYEEEE. The V gene end was trimmed by 1 base and the J gene end by 4 bases; junction bases not matched to a gene: 8. The CDR3 coding sequence is TGTGCCAGCAGCTTGACCGGGACAGGTCATTCAGATACGCAGTATTTT. It is translated as CASSLTGTGHSDTQYF.

This clonotype was recorded a few times. The chain couples TRBV20-1 to TRBJ1-4; weak D call: TRBD1 (5 bases). Deletions cut 6 bases from V and 8 bases from J, with 19 bases between. The germline V gene encodes CDR1 DFQATT and CDR2 SNEGSKA (reference sequence). The CDR3 runs to 14 residues. The DNA of the CDR3 is TGCAGTGCACCCGTAAGGGGCCTAGGGGAAAAACTGTTTTTT. Protein product: CSAPVRGLGEKLFF.

This clonotype was counted a single time. The rearrangement joins TRBV4-2 to TRBJ2-5; weak D call: TRBD1 (5 bases). The CDR3 is made up of 14 amino acids. V dropped 0 bases and J dropped 6 bases, with 11 bases sitting between them. Germline V gene data show CDR1 as LGHNA and CDR2 as YNFKEQ. The CDR3 nucleotides read TGTGCCAGCAGCCAAGAAGGCAGGGTGAAGACCCAGTACTTC. This sequence encodes CASSQEGRVKTQYF.

This clonotype was counted between two and nine times. V gene TRBV29-1 combines with J gene TRBJ1-4; unclear D gene. V was shortened by 1 base and J by 7 bases, with 4 bases between the two germline ends. Germline V CDR1 and CDR2: SQVTM, ANQGSEA. This CDR3 spans 11 amino acids. The CDR3 sequence is CSVEVLEKLFF. CDR3 in DNA: TGCAGCGTTGAAGTCCTTGAAAAACTGTTTTTT.